A selection of T cell receptor beta chains follows, all from one sample in a study of T cells in Graves' hyperthyroidism and ophthalmopathy. TCRdb re-called the multiplex PCR reads with MiXCR, one entry per CDR3 protein. The sample lists some 700,000 distinct CDR3 sequences, roughly 17% occurring once. The sample taken for sequencing was blood. The receptor source for this set is a man aged 50 to 60 with Graves' hyperthyroidism. Both conserved end residues are part of each CDR3. A D gene is named only where the DNA matches it firmly. The size of a clone is reported for some rows only, either as once, few or many, or as a class for expanded clones.

j_call d_call clone_size v_call cdr3_aa
TRBJ1-6 NA many TRBV3-1 CASSQEFGNSPLHF
TRBJ1-5 NA NA TRBV28 CASSLGKGEAQPQHF
TRBJ1-2 TRBD1 NA TRBV7-2 CASSLEIQGANGYTF
TRBJ1-5 NA many TRBV29-1 CSVADSNQPQHF
TRBJ1-6 TRBD1 NA TRBV14 CASSQGVMDRGQDNSPLHF
TRBJ2-3 NA many TRBV6-2/TRBV6-3 CASSYSGMDDTDTQYF
TRBJ2-5 TRBD2 many TRBV27 CASSLGLAGVRETQYF
TRBJ2-7 TRBD2 NA TRBV10-3 CAIGRGGAEYEQYF
TRBJ1-1 TRBD1 many TRBV7-6 CASSIDRETEAFF
TRBJ1-1 NA many TRBV12-3/TRBV12-4 CASSRDRLNTEAFF
TRBJ1-2 NA NA TRBV12-5 CASGFTDTPYTNYGYTF
TRBJ2-7 TRBD1 many TRBV28 CASSVQIVFRYRGSYEQYF
TRBJ1-5 NA many TRBV28 CASSFTTASNQPQHF
TRBJ2-7 NA many TRBV28 CASNQASYEQYF
TRBJ2-1 NA NA TRBV24-1 CATRESGQKEQFF
TRBJ2-1 TRBD2 NA TRBV20-1 CSATTSLNNEQFF
TRBJ2-3 TRBD2 few TRBV30 CAWWTSGRTDTQYF
TRBJ2-1 TRBD2 NA TRBV20-1 CSARDLTSGDSYNEQFF
TRBJ2-2 TRBD2 many TRBV12-3/TRBV12-4 CASSPQISSGRAHGELFF
TRBJ1-5 NA few TRBV3-1 CASSSGRNNQPQHF
TRBJ2-5 TRBD1 NA TRBV18 CASSHRTGGQETQYF
TRBJ1-5 NA many TRBV12-3/TRBV12-4 CASSLEGQDQPQHF
TRBJ1-2 NA many TRBV28 CASSFSTAIDYGYTF
TRBJ1-4 TRBD1 once TRBV20-1 CSARDIRGIEKLFF
TRBJ2-3 NA many TRBV29-1 CSVLPGLTDTQYF
TRBJ2-3 NA many TRBV20-1 CSASRRVTDTQYF
TRBJ2-2 NA many TRBV6-1 CASSMAIGGLRELFF
TRBJ1-4 NA many TRBV11-1 CASSYDWNSEKLFF
TRBJ2-7 NA many TRBV19 CASSTMTGWDSYEQYF
TRBJ2-1 TRBD2 many TRBV7-2 CASSFLAGPHEQFF
TRBJ2-3 TRBD2 few TRBV6-1 CASSSPGTRGDTQYF
TRBJ2-2 NA few TRBV27 CASPQTGYNTGELFF
TRBJ1-5 NA few TRBV19 CASSPRIGTLDQPQHF
TRBJ2-3 TRBD2 NA TRBV20-1 CSAPGVTSGRMYTQYF
TRBJ2-3 NA many TRBV5-6 CASSLYSRADTQYF
TRBJ2-6 NA many TRBV28 CASRIGDSSGANVLTF
TRBJ1-2 TRBD1 NA TRBV20-1 CSANHASTGATF
TRBJ2-7 NA few TRBV28 CASSPSGTASSYEQYF
TRBJ2-7 TRBD1 few TRBV5-1 CASSPVRGRLSYEQYF
TRBJ1-1 NA few TRBV3-1 CASSQSSRGNTEAFF
TRBJ2-1 NA many TRBV19 CASSTPGAGTYNEQFF
TRBJ2-4 NA NA TRBV19 CASSGRGLAHQLAKNIQYF
TRBJ2-7 TRBD1 few TRBV7-2 CASSLLGQGTAYEQYF